This T cell receptor beta chain is drawn from a study of cytomegalovirus exposure and HLA in healthy donors. Study-level background: Later, an analysis reported that the 110 or so validation repertoires had used the same platform as the 666 first-cohort repertoires.

This CDR3 is built from 17 residues. V was clipped by 8 bases and J by 4 bases; unmatched bases: 15. Germline lookup yields CDR1 LNHDA and CDR2 SQIVND (reference sequence). This clone was detected ten times or more. Antigen specificity is unknown. Points from the study as a whole: Researchers counted roughly 160 TCR beta chains as cytomegalovirus-associated. Reported performance of the classifier showed diagnosis of cytomegalovirus status with high specificity and sensitivity. Most TCR sequences were uncommon, yet certain public TCRs appeared in many donors.

Produced via immunoSEQ multiplex PCR; TCRdb's table is partial and in-frame only. Of 200,000 to 250,000 clones detected, roughly 84% appear once; the ten largest clones hold roughly 2%. The rearrangement links TRBV19 to TRBJ1-2; 11 bases map to TRBD1. Sequenced material: PBMCs. The clonotype originates from a woman aged 18-29 years in good health and CMV-seropositive. The CDR3 sequence: CASLPRDRGKTVYGYTF. The CDR3, as DNA: TGTGCCAGTCTCCCACGGGACAGGGGGAAAACGGTCTATGGCTACACCTTC.